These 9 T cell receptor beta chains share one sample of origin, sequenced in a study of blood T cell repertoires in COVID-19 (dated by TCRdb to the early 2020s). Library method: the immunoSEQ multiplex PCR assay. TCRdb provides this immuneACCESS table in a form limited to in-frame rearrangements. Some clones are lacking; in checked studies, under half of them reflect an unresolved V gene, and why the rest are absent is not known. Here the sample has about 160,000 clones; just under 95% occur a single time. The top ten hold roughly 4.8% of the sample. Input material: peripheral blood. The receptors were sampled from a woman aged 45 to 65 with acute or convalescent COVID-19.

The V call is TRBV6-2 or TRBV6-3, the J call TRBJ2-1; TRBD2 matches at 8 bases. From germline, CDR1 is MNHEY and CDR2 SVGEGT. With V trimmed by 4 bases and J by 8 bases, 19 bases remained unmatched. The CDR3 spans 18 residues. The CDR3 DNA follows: TGTGCCAGCAGTTCTCTTCCGGGACTAGGGGTCCGATCGGATGAGCAGTTCTTC. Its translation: CASSSLPGLGVRSDEQFF.

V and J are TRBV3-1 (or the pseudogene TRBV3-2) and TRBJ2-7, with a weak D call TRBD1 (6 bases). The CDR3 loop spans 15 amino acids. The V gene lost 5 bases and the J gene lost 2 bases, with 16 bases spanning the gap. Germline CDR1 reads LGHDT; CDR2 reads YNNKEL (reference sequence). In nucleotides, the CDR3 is TGTGCCAGCAGCTCCGGGCCCACAGGGACCTACGAGCAGTACTTC. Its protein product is CASSSGPTGTYEQYF.

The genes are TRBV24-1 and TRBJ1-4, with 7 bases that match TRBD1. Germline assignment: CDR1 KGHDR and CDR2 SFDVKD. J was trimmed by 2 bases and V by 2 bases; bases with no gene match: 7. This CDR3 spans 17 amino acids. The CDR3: CATSDSAGGLTNEKLFF. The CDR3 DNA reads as TGTGCCACCAGTGATTCAGCAGGGGGATTGACTAATGAAAAACTGTTTTTT.

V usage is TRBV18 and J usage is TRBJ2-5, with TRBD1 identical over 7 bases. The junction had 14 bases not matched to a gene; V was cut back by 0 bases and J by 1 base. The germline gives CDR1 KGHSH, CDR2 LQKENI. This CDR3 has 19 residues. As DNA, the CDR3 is TGTGCCAGCTCACCACCGCTCCCTGAGAGGGGGCTGATCCAAGAGACCCAGTACTTC. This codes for CASSPPLPERGLIQETQYF.

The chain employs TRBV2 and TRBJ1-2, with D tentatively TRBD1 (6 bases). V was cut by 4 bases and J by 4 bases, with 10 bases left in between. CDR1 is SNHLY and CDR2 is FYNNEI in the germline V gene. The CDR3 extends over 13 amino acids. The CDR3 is CASSGQAAYGYTF. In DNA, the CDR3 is TGTGCCAGCAGTGGACAGGCCGCCTATGGCTACACCTTC.

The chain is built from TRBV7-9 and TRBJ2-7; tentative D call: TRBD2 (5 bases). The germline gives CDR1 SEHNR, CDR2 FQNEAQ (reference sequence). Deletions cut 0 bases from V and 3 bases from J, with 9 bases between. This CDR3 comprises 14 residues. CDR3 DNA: TGTGCCAGCAGCTTAGCGGCTAGCTTCTACGAGCAGTACTTC. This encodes CASSLAASFYEQYF.

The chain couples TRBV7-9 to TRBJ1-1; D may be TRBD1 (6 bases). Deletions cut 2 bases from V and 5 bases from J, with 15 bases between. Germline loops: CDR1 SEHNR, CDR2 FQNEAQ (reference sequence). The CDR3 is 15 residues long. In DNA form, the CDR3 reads TGTGCCAGCAGCTTAATGGCTGGGGGCGAAACTGAAGCTTTCTTT. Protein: CASSLMAGGETEAFF.

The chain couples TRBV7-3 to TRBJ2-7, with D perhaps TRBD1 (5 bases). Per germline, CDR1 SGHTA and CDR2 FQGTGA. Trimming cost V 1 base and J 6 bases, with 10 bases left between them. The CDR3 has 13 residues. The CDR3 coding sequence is TGTGCCAGCAGCTTAATCCAGGGTTCCGAGCAGTACTTC. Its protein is CASSLIQGSEQYF.

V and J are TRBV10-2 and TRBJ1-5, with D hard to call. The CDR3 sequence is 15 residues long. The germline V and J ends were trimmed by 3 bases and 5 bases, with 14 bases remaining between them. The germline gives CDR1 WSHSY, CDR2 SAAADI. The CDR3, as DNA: TGCGCCAGCAGTGACGGGGTGACGTTTTATCAGCCCCAGCATTTT. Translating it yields CASSDGVTFYQPQHF.